These 21 T cell receptor beta chains originate from one sample sequenced in a study of cytomegalovirus exposure and HLA in healthy donors. Some clones are missing from TCRdb's copy, which holds only in-frame ones; the method was immunoSEQ multiplex PCR. The repertoire has 150,000 or so clones, roughly 90% of them found once; the top ten carry about 22%. The sequencing sample was made of PBMCs. The receptors were gathered from a man between 18 and 29 years old in good health and CMV-seropositive.

This chain uses TRBV4-3 with TRBJ1-2; D might be TRBD1 (5 bases). Germline loops: CDR1 LGHNA, CDR2 YSLEER. With 0 bases removed from V and 9 bases from J, the gap between germline ends came to 14 bases. The length of the CDR3 is 14 residues. This CDR3 reads CASSQETALLSYTF. The CDR3 DNA follows: TGCGCCAGCAGCCAAGAGACAGCTTTACTAAGCTACACCTTC.

V gene TRBV19 combines with J gene TRBJ2-5; D perhaps matches TRBD1 (6 bases). This CDR3 spans 14 amino acids. V lost 6 bases to trimming and J lost 5 bases, with 16 bases between them. CDR1 is LNHDA, CDR2 SQIVND, per germline (reference sequence). The CDR3 DNA reads as TGTGCCAGTAGACCGACAGGCGGCGGTGAGACCCAGTACTTC. Protein: CASRPTGGGETQYF. The whole variable domain, filled in from reference TRBV19 and TRBJ2-5, reads DGGITQSPKYLFRKEGQNVTLSCEQNLNHDAMYWYRQDPGQGLRLIYYSQIVNDFQKGDIAEGYSVSREKKESFPLTVTSAQKNPTAFYLCASRPTGGGETQYFGPGTRLLVL.

V and J are TRBV6-6 and TRBJ1-3, with 8 bases lining up with TRBD1. Germline V lookup: CDR1 MNHNY, CDR2 SVGAGI (reference sequence). The CDR3 has 16 amino acids. V shed 5 bases and J 4 bases; nucleotides not matched to a gene: 10. The CDR3 nucleotides read TGTGCCAGCAGTAAACCAGCGGACAGGGCGGGAAACACCATATATTTT. Translation gives CASSKPADRAGNTIYF.

The rearrangement joins TRBV5-1 to TRBJ1-2; the match to TRBD1 covers 9 bases. Looked up from germline, CDR1 is SGHRS and CDR2 is YFSETQ. V shed 0 bases and J 2 bases; nucleotides not matched to a gene: 2. The CDR3 length is 15 residues. As DNA, the CDR3 is TGCGCCAGCAGCTTGGGCGGACAGGGGAACTATGGCTACACCTTC. As protein: CASSLGGQGNYGYTF.

This clone has only one observation. V usage is TRBV29-1 and J usage is TRBJ2-7, with 13 nucleotides matching TRBD2. This CDR3 spans 13 amino acids. Germline CDR1 reads SQVTM; CDR2 reads ANQGSEA. V lost 5 bases to trimming and J lost 7 bases; unmatched junction nucleotides: 5. Here the CDR3 reads CSVSLAGGMEQYF. The CDR3 region has the DNA TGCAGCGTTTCACTAGCGGGAGGGATGGAGCAGTACTTC.

The V and J genes are TRBV7-9 and TRBJ2-1; 12 bases fit TRBD2. V shed 3 bases, J shed 6 bases, and the junction held 3 bases outside the gene matches. Germline lookup yields CDR1 SEHNR and CDR2 FQNEAQ (reference sequence). The CDR3 sequence is 15 residues long. CDR3 nucleotides: TGTGCCAGCAGCTTGACTAGCGGGAGCTCCAATGAGCAGTTCTTC. Its translation is CASSLTSGSSNEQFF.

The chain links TRBV5-4 to TRBJ2-1; D perhaps matches TRBD1 (6 bases). V was cut by 5 bases and J by 8 bases, with 26 bases left in between. The CDR3 covers 17 residues. Germline V gene data show CDR1 as SGHNT and CDR2 as YYREEE (reference sequence). CDR3 region: CASRPQNRAWGSDEQFF. The CDR3 DNA reads TGTGCCAGCAGACCCCAAAACAGGGCATGGGGGAGCGATGAGCAGTTCTTC.

The V and J genes are TRBV6-4 and TRBJ2-1, with TRBD2 identical over 11 bases. The CDR3 runs 16 residues. CDR1 is MRHNA and CDR2 is SNTAGT in the germline V gene. The V and J ends lost 2 bases and 7 bases, in that order; junction bases with no gene match: 7. CDR3 coding DNA: TGTGCCAGCAGTGACGCCGGCACTAGCGGGAGTAATGAGCAGTTCTTC. It translates to CASSDAGTSGSNEQFF.

This chain uses TRBV29-1 with TRBJ2-2, with 12 bases fitting TRBD2. Germline V gene lookup returns CDR1 SQVTM and CDR2 ANQGSEA. This CDR3 is built from 15 residues. V trimming: 3 bases; J trimming: 1 base; junction bases outside the gene matches: 0. The CDR3 region is CSVETSGRNTGELFF. The CDR3 nucleotides are TGCAGCGTTGAGACTAGCGGGAGGAACACCGGGGAGCTGTTTTTT.

The V call is TRBV18, the J call TRBJ2-5; 7 bases agree with TRBD1. The CDR3 totals 15 residues. Germline assignment: CDR1 KGHSH and CDR2 LQKENI. Unmatched junction bases numbered 6, after V lost 3 bases and J lost 2 bases. CDR3 nucleotides: TGTGCCAGCTCACCGGAAGGGACAGCACAAGAGACCCAGTACTTC. Protein: CASSPEGTAQETQYF.

This clone was seen once. This rearrangement joins TRBV30 to TRBJ1-4; D perhaps matches TRBD1 (6 bases). Germline CDR1 GTSNPN, CDR2 SVGIG (reference sequence). The CDR3 loop spans 15 amino acids. V lost 0 bases and J lost 3, with 11 bases in between. DNA of the CDR3: TGTGCCTGGAGTGTAAGGGGACACGCTAATGAAAAACTGTTTTTT. This encodes CAWSVRGHANEKLFF.

The chain couples TRBV27 to TRBJ1-5; a possible D gene is TRBD1 (6 bases). The germline V gene encodes CDR1 MNHEY and CDR2 SMNVEV (reference sequence). This CDR3 region has 14 residues. V was shortened by 6 bases and J by 9 bases, with 18 bases between the two germline ends. The CDR3 spells CASRRQAGLGPQHF. CDR3 sequence (DNA): TGTGCCAGCAGGAGACAGGCCGGGCTTGGGCCCCAGCATTTT.

The chain uses TRBV19 and TRBJ1-1; 11 bases fit TRBD1. Germline-derived CDR1 and CDR2 are LNHDA and SQIVND (reference sequence). The CDR3 is made up of 14 amino acids. V was clipped by 3 bases and J by 6 bases; unmatched bases: 3. The CDR3 DNA sequence: TGTGCCAGTAGTATTTGGGGACAGGGGGCTGAAGCTTTCTTT. Amino acids: CASSIWGQGAEAFF.

The chain is built from TRBV18 and TRBJ2-1; 7 bases are a match to TRBD1. The CDR3 contains 15 residues. V gave up 5 bases and J gave up 1 base; unmatched junction bases: 5. From germline, CDR1 is KGHSH and CDR2 LQKENI. CDR3 in DNA: TGTGCCAGCTCAGATTACAGGGGTTCCTACAATGAGCAGTTCTTC. It yields the protein CASSDYRGSYNEQFF.

The V gene is TRBV9, the J gene TRBJ2-1; TRBD2 agrees at 9 bases. V shed 4 bases and J 6 bases; nucleotides not matched to a gene: 14. Germline assignment: CDR1 SGDLS and CDR2 YYNGEE. The CDR3 covers 17 residues. The CDR3 reads CASSTSLAGAGGNEQFF. The CDR3 nucleotides read TGTGCCAGCAGCACATCTTTAGCGGGGGCAGGGGGCAATGAGCAGTTCTTC.

The chain couples TRBV27 to TRBJ2-5, with no clear D. V gave up 5 bases and J gave up 2 bases, with 9 bases separating them. Germline V gives CDR1 MNHEY, CDR2 SMNVEV (reference sequence). CDR3 size: 13 residues. The CDR3 region has the DNA TGTGCCAGCAGTCCGGGTTTACAAGAGACCCAGTACTTC. Translating it yields CASSPGLQETQYF.

This clone was counted a few times. This chain connects TRBV6-5 to TRBJ1-2; the D gene is possibly TRBD1 (5 bases). The CDR3 totals 13 residues. Trimming left V 4 bases short and J 5 bases short, with 11 bases between. Per the germline V gene, CDR1 is MNHEY and CDR2 is SVGAGI. In nucleotides, the CDR3 is TGTGCCAGCAGTTGGGACTTTAGTTATGGCTACACCTTC. Translating it yields CASSWDFSYGYTF.

This clone occurred once. The chain combines TRBV4-3 with TRBJ1-1, with D unresolved. The germline V gene encodes CDR1 LGHNA and CDR2 YSLEER. V lost 0 bases, J lost 5 bases, and 7 bases lay in between. The CDR3 is 13 amino acids. The DNA for the CDR3 is TGCGCCAGCAGCCAAGATAGATGGACTGAAGCTTTCTTT. Amino acid sequence: CASSQDRWTEAFF.

This chain uses TRBV29-1 with TRBJ2-7; TRBD1 aligns across 7 bases. The CDR3 is 13 residues long. After removal of 8 bases from V and 0 bases from J, the junction contained 7 bases not matched to a gene. Looked up from germline, CDR1 is SQVTM and CDR2 is ANQGSEA. The CDR3 DNA sequence: TGCAGCTCTCGGGACAGCGGCTCCTACGAGCAGTACTTC. It yields the protein CSSRDSGSYEQYF.

This clone appeared a few times. The chain has TRBV7-2 and TRBJ2-7, with 7 bases that match TRBD1. The CDR3 consists of 17 residues. Germline assignment: CDR1 SGHTA and CDR2 FQGNSA. The junction had 13 bases not matched to a gene; V was cut back by 3 bases and J by 2 bases. The CDR3 DNA follows: TGTGCCAGCAGCTTTAAGGGTACAGGGGATTTCACCTACGAGCAGTACTTC. Protein sequence: CASSFKGTGDFTYEQYF.

In this sample, this clone turned up a few times. The chain links TRBV7-6 to TRBJ1-6, with TRBD1 matching 7 bases. Germline CDR1 SGHVS, CDR2 FNYEAQ. V lost 0 bases and J lost 8; bases outside the gene matches: 4. The CDR3 sequence is 15 residues long. The CDR3 coding sequence is TGTGCCAGCAGCTTAGCGCCGGGGACAGATTCACCCCTCCACTTT. This gives the protein CASSLAPGTDSPLHF.